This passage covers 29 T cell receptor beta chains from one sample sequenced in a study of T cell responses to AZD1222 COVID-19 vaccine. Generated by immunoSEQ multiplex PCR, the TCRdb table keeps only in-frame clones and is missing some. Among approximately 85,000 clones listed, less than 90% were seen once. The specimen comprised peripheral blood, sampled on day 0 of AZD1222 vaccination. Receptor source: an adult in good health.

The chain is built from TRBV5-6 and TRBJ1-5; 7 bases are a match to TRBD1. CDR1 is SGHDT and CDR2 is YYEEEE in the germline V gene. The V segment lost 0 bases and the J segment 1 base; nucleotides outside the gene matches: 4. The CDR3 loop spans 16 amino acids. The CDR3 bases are TGTGCCAGCAGCTTGGGAGGGGGCATGAGCAATCAGCCCCAGCATTTT. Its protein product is CASSLGGGMSNQPQHF.

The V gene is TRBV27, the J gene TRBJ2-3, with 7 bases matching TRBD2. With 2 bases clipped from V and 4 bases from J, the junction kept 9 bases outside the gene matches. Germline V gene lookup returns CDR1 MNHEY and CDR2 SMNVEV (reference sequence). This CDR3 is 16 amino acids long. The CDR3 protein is CASSLRGSGGSDTQYF. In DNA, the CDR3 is TGTGCCAGCAGTTTACGGGGGTCGGGAGGTTCAGATACGCAGTATTTT.

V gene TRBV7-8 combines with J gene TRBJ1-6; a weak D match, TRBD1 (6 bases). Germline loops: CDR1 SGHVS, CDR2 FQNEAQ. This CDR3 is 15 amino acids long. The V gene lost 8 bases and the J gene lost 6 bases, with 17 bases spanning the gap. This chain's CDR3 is CASAPAGARNSPLHF. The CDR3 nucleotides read TGTGCCAGCGCCCCCGCGGGGGCCCGTAATTCACCCCTCCACTTT.

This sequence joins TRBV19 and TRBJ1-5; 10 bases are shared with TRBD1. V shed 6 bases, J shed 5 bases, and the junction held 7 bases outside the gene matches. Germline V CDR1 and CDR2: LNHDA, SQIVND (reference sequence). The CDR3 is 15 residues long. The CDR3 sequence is CASRSRGQGHQPQHF. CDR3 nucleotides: TGTGCCAGTAGATCACGGGGACAGGGGCATCAGCCCCAGCATTTT.

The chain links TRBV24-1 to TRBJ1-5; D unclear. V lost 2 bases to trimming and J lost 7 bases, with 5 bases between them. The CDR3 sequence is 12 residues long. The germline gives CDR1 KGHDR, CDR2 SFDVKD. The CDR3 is CATSDSAQPQHF. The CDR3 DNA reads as TGTGCCACCAGTGATTCAGCGCAGCCCCAGCATTTT.

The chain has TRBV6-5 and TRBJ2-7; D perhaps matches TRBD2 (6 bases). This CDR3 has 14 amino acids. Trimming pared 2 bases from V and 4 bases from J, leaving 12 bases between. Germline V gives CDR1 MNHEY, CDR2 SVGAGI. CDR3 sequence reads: CASSYAGSPYEQYF. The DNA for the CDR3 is TGTGCCAGCAGTTACGCGGGGTCCCCTTACGAGCAGTACTTC.

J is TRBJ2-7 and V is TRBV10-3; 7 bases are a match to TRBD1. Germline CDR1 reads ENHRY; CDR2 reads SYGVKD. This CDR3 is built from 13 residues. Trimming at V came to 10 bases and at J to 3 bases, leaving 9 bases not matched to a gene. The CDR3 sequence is CASLQGLDYEQYF. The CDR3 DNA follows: TGTGCCAGCCTACAGGGGTTAGACTACGAGCAGTACTTC.

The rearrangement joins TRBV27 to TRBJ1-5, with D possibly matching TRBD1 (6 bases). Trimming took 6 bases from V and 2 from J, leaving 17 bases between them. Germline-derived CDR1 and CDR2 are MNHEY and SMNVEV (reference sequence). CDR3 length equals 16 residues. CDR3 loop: CASRGAGGQGNQPQHF. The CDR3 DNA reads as TGTGCCAGCAGGGGGGCTGGGGGGCAAGGCAATCAGCCCCAGCATTTT.

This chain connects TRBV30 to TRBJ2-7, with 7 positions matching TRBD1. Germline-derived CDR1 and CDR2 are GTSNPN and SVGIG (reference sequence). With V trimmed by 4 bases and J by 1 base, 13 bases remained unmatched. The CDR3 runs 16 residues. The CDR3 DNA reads TGTGCCTGGACCCCGCGCAGGGGGATAGGGTCCTACGAGCAGTACTTC. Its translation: CAWTPRRGIGSYEQYF.

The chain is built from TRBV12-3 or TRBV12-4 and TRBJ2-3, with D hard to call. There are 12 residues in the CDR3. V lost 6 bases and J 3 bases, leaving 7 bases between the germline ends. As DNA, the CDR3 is TGTGCCAGCAGCCATATTACAGATACGCAGTATTTT. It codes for CASSHITDTQYF.

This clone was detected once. The CDR3 reads CAWSVHAHNSPLHF. The CDR3 DNA reads as TGTGCCTGGAGTGTACATGCTCATAATTCACCCCTCCACTTT. V gene TRBV30 combines with J gene TRBJ1-6; D remains unclear. This CDR3 is 14 amino acids long. V was clipped by 0 bases and J by 5 bases, with 8 bases between them. Looked up from germline, CDR1 is GTSNPN and CDR2 is SVGIG (reference sequence).

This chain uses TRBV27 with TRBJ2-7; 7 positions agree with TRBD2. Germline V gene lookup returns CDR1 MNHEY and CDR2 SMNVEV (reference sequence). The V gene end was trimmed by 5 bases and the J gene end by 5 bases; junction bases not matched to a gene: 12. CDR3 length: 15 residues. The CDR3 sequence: CASSLGRGRVNEQYF. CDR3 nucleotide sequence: TGTGCCAGCAGTCTAGGGAGGGGTCGGGTGAACGAGCAGTACTTC.

Here the CDR3 reads CASSPLTGGSWEQYF. In DNA form, the CDR3 reads TGTGCCAGCAGTCCCCTGACAGGGGGCTCGTGGGAGCAGTACTTC. This sequence joins TRBV28 and TRBJ2-7; 10 bases match TRBD1. The CDR3 has 15 residues. Germline V gene lookup returns CDR1 MDHEN and CDR2 SYDVKM. V lost 5 bases, J lost 7 bases, and 11 bases stayed unmatched.

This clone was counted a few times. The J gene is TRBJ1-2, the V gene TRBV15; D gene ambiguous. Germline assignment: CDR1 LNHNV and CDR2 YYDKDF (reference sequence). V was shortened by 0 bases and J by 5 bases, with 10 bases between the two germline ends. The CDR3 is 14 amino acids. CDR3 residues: CATSRDGRPYGYTF. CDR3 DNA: TGTGCCACCAGCAGAGACGGCCGGCCTTATGGCTACACCTTC.

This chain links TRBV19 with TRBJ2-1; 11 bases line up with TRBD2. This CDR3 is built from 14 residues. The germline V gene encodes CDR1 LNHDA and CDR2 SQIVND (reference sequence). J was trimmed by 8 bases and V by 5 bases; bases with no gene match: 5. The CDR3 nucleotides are TGTGCCAGTAGTTTAGCGGGAGGGGTTTATGAGCAGTTCTTC. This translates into CASSLAGGVYEQFF.

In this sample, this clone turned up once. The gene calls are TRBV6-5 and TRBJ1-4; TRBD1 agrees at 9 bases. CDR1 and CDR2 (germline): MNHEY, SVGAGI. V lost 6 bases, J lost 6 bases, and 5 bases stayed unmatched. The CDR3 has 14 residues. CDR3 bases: TGTGCCAGCAGAGCGGGACAGGGTTATGAAAAACTGTTTTTT. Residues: CASRAGQGYEKLFF.

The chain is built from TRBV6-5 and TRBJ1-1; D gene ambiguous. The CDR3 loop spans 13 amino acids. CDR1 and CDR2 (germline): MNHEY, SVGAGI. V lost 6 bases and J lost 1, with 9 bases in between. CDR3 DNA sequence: TGTGCCAGCAGGGTGGACCGGAACACTGAAGCTTTCTTT. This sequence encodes CASRVDRNTEAFF.

The CDR3: CATSEADGAEAFF. The CDR3 DNA sequence: TGTGCCACCAGTGAAGCGGACGGGGCTGAAGCTTTCTTT. This rearrangement joins TRBV24-1 to TRBJ1-1; D gene unclear. Germline CDR1 is KGHDR and CDR2 is SFDVKD. Trimming left V 4 bases short and J 6 bases short, with 11 bases between. CDR3 length: 13 amino acids.

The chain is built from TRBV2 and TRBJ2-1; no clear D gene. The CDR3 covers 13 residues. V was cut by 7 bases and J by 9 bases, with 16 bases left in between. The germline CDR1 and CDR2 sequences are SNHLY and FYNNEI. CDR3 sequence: CASTLGQSSEQFF. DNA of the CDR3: TGTGCCAGCACGCTCGGGCAGTCCAGTGAGCAGTTCTTC.

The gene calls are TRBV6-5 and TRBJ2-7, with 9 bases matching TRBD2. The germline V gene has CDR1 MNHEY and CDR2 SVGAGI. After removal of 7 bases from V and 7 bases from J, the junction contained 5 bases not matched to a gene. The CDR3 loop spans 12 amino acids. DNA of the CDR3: TGTGCCAGCAACCAAGCGGGGGGAGAGCAGTACTTC. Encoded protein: CASNQAGGEQYF.

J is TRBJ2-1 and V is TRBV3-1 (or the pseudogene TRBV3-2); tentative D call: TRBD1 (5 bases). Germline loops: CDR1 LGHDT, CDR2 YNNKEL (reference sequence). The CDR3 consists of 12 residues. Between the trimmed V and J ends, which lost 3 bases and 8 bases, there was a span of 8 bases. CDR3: CASSHQQDEQFF. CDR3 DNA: TGTGCCAGCAGCCACCAACAGGATGAGCAGTTCTTC.

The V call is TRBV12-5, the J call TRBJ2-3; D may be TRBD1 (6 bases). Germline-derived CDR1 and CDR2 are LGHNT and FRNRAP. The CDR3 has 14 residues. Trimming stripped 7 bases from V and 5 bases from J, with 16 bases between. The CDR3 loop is CASAWGSRGDTQYF. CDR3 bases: TGTGCTAGTGCCTGGGGGTCCAGGGGAGATACGCAGTATTTT.

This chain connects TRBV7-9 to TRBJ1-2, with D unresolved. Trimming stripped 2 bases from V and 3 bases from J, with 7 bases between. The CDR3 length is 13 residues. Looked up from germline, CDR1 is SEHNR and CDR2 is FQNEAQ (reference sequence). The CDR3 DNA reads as TGTGCCAGCAGCTTAACCATGGACTATGGCTACACCTTC. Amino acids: CASSLTMDYGYTF.

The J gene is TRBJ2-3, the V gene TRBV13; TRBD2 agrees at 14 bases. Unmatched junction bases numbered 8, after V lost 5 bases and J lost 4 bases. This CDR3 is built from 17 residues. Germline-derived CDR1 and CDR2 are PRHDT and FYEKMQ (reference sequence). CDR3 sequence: CASSPGLAGAPADTQYF. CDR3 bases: TGTGCCAGCAGCCCGGGACTAGCGGGAGCCCCCGCAGATACGCAGTATTTT.

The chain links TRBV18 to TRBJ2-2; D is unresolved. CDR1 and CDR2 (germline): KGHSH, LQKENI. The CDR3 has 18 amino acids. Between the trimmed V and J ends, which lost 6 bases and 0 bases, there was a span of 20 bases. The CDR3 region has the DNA TGTGCCAGCTCTCCGGCCGGGCGTTTCCCGACGAACACCGGGGAGCTGTTTTTT. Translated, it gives CASSPAGRFPTNTGELFF.

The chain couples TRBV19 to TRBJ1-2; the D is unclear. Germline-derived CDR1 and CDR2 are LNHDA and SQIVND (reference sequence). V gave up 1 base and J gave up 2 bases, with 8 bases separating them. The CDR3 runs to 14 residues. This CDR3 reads CASSIAEGNYGYTF. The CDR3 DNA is TGTGCCAGTAGTATAGCTGAAGGGAACTATGGCTACACCTTC.

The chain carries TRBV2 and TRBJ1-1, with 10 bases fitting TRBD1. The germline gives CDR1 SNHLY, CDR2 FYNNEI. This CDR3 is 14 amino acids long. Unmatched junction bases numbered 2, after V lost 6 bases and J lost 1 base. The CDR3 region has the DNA TGTGCCAGCAGGGGACAGGGGAGGAACACTGAAGCTTTCTTT. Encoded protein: CASRGQGRNTEAFF.

The CDR3 spells CASPRPGGNYEQYF. The CDR3 DNA follows: TGCGCCAGCCCAAGACCCGGGGGAAACTACGAGCAGTACTTC. The rearrangement joins TRBV5-1 to TRBJ2-7, with D maybe TRBD2 (6 bases). Germline lookup yields CDR1 SGHRS and CDR2 YFSETQ. Between the trimmed V and J ends, which lost 7 bases and 3 bases, there was a span of 17 bases. The CDR3 loop spans 14 amino acids.

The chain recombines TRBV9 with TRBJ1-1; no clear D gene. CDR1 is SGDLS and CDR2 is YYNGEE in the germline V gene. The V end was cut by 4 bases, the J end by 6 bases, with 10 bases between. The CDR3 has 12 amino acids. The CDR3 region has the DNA TGTGCCAGCAGCCCGGATATTTCTGAAGCTTTCTTT. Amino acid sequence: CASSPDISEAFF. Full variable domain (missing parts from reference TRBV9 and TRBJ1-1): DSGVTQTPKHLITATGQRVTLRCSPRSGDLSVYWYQQSLDQGLQFLIQYYNGEERAKGNILERFSAQQFPDLHSELNLSSLELGDSALYFCASSPDISEAFFGQGTRLTVV.